This T cell receptor (beta chain) originates from a study of T cells of healthy individuals. TCRdb analysed the 5' RACE reads with MiXCR anew, one entry per CDR3 protein. The top ten clones hold 6.2% of a sample with more than 85,000 distinct CDR3 sequences, 17% of them seen once. The CDR3 contains 14 residues. The ends were cut back, 0 bases at V and 5 bases at J, with 13 bases in the middle. CDR1 is DFQATT, CDR2 SNEGSKA, per germline (reference sequence). The sequence was obtained from a human donor in good health. The genes are TRBV20-1 and TRBJ2-5, with a weak D call TRBD1 (6 bases). The chain's CDR3 is CSARDGGRAETQYF. CDR3 bases: TGCAGTGCTAGAGATGGGGGCAGGGCTGAGACCCAGTACTTC.